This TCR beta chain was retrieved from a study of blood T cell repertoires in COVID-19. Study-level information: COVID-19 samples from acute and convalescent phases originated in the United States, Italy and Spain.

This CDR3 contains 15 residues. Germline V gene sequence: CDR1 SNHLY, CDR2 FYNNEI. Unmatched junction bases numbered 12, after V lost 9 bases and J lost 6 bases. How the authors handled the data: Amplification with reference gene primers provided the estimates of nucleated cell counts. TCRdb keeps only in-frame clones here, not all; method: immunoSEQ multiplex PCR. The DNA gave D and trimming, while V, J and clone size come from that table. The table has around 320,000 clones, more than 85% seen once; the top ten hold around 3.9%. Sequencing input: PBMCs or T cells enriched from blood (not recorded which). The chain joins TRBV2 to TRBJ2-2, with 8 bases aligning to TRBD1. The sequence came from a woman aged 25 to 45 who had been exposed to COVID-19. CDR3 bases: TGTGCCAGTTACCAGACAGGGGATGGGTCCGGGGAGCTGTTTTTT. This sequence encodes CASYQTGDGSGELFF.